A selection of T cell receptor beta chains follows, all from one sample in a study of metastatic and nonmetastatic thyroid tumors. TCRdb re-analyzed the PCR reads through MiXCR. The data contain 75,000 to 100,000 clones, approximately 11% of them singletons. Input material: blood. The receptors derive from a female donor with papillary thyroid cancer or a benign thyroid nodule (not recorded which). Some clones in this sample may be carry-over from other donors' samples. CDR3s include the opening cysteine and the closing phenylalanine or tryptophan. The D gene is left open where the match is weak. Only part of the rows carry a size: once, few, many, or a class if the clone is expanded.

d_gene: .; j_gene: TRBJ2-3; v_gene: TRBV18; len: 12; abundance: many; CDR3nt: TGTGCCAGCTCAGCAGGCACAGATACGCAGTATTTT; CDR3aa: CASSAGTDTQYF
d_gene: .; j_gene: TRBJ2-7; v_gene: TRBV10-3; len: 16; abundance: many; CDR3nt: TGTGCCATCAGTGAGCAGAATTCGGGACTCGGCTACGAGCAGTACTTC; CDR3aa: CAISEQNSGLGYEQYF
d_gene: TRBD1; j_gene: TRBJ1-3; v_gene: TRBV12-3/TRBV12-4; len: 15; abundance: many; CDR3nt: TGTGCCAGCAGTTTCCAGGGGGCCAATGGAAACACCATATATTTT; CDR3aa: CASSFQGANGNTIYF
d_gene: .; j_gene: TRBJ2-1; v_gene: TRBV20-1; len: 17; abundance: .; CDR3nt: TGCAGTGCTAGAGATCGCTGGGGTAGCGGCTCCTACAATGAGCAGTTCTTC; CDR3aa: CSARDRWGSGSYNEQFF
d_gene: .; j_gene: TRBJ2-2; v_gene: TRBV11-2; len: 15; abundance: .; CDR3nt: TGTGCCAGCAGCTTTGGGGGCGAGGGCACCGGGGAGCTGTTTTTT; CDR3aa: CASSFGGEGTGELFF
d_gene: .; j_gene: TRBJ1-1; v_gene: TRBV12-3/TRBV12-4; len: 14; abundance: many; CDR3nt: TGTGCCAGCAGGCCGGGTTCAAGGGGTGTTGAAGCTTTCTTT; CDR3aa: CASRPGSRGVEAFF
d_gene: .; j_gene: TRBJ1-3; v_gene: TRBV6-1; len: 14; abundance: many; CDR3nt: TGTGCCAGCAAAAAAGGGCTGGCGGGAAACACCATATATTTT; CDR3aa: CASKKGLAGNTIYF
d_gene: TRBD2; j_gene: TRBJ2-7; v_gene: TRBV20-1; len: 13; abundance: many; CDR3nt: TGCAGTGCTCTCCTGCCAGGGAGGGACGAGCAGTACTTC; CDR3aa: CSALLPGRDEQYF
d_gene: .; j_gene: TRBJ2-1; v_gene: TRBV11-1; len: 15; abundance: .; CDR3nt: TGTGCCAGCAGCTTGGGCGGAGACGTCTTCTATGAGCAGTTCTTC; CDR3aa: CASSLGGDVFYEQFF
d_gene: TRBD2; j_gene: TRBJ2-1; v_gene: TRBV3-1; len: 16; abundance: many; CDR3nt: TGTGCCAGCAGCCTCAGGAACGAGACTAGCGGGAGGGCCGAGTTCTTC; CDR3aa: CASSLRNETSGRAEFF
d_gene: TRBD1; j_gene: TRBJ1-1; v_gene: TRBV5-1; len: 12; abundance: many; CDR3nt: TGCGCCAGCAGCAGGGACAGTCATCGGGCTTTCTTT; CDR3aa: CASSRDSHRAFF
d_gene: TRBD2; j_gene: TRBJ2-5; v_gene: TRBV7-7; len: 14; abundance: many; CDR3nt: TGTGCTAGCAGCTTAGTGGCGGGAGAGGAGACCCAGTACTTC; CDR3aa: CASSLVAGEETQYF
d_gene: TRBD2; j_gene: TRBJ2-1; v_gene: TRBV6-1; len: 15; abundance: many; CDR3nt: TGTGCCAGCAGTGTCCTAGCGGGGTCCTACAATGAGCAGTTCTTC; CDR3aa: CASSVLAGSYNEQFF
d_gene: .; j_gene: TRBJ1-5; v_gene: TRBV28; len: 13; abundance: few; CDR3nt: TGTGCCAGCAGTCAATTTAGCAATCAGCCCCAGCATTTT; CDR3aa: CASSQFSNQPQHF
d_gene: .; j_gene: TRBJ2-1; v_gene: TRBV6-1; len: 15; abundance: medium-sized; CDR3nt: TGTGCCAGCAGCAGACTCCCCCTCAACTCCGATGAGCAGTTCTTC; CDR3aa: CASSRLPLNSDEQFF
d_gene: .; j_gene: TRBJ2-7; v_gene: TRBV2; len: 16; abundance: .; CDR3nt: TGTGCCAGCAGTGACCCAGGGACACCGGTGTCATACGAGCAGTACTTC; CDR3aa: CASSDPGTPVSYEQYF
d_gene: .; j_gene: TRBJ2-2; v_gene: TRBV15; len: 13; abundance: few; CDR3nt: TGTGCCACCAGCGCATCGAACACCGGGGAGCTGTTTTTT; CDR3aa: CATSASNTGELFF
d_gene: TRBD2; j_gene: TRBJ2-3; v_gene: TRBV9; len: 16; abundance: many; CDR3nt: TGTGCCAGCAGCTCAACGACTAGCGGGGGCACAGATACGCAGTATTTT; CDR3aa: CASSSTTSGGTDTQYF
d_gene: .; j_gene: TRBJ1-1; v_gene: TRBV30; len: 16; abundance: .; CDR3nt: TGTGCCTGGAGTGAGACAGTGGCCGGTTTAAGCACTGAAGCTTTCTTT; CDR3aa: CAWSETVAGLSTEAFF
d_gene: .; j_gene: TRBJ1-1; v_gene: TRBV7-3; len: 14; abundance: many; CDR3nt: TGTGCCAGCAGCTTGGGGTACGGGAACACTGAAGCTTTCTTT; CDR3aa: CASSLGYGNTEAFF
d_gene: TRBD1; j_gene: TRBJ2-2; v_gene: TRBV7-2; len: 14; abundance: many; CDR3nt: TGTGCCAGCAGGACAAGACAGGGCTCCGGGGAGCTGTTTTTT; CDR3aa: CASRTRQGSGELFF
d_gene: TRBD2; j_gene: TRBJ2-2; v_gene: TRBV3-1; len: 15; abundance: many; CDR3nt: TGTGCCAGCAGCCAAAGGACTAGCATCGTCGGGGAGCTGTTTTTT; CDR3aa: CASSQRTSIVGELFF
d_gene: TRBD2; j_gene: TRBJ2-1; v_gene: TRBV6-2/TRBV6-3; len: 16; abundance: many; CDR3nt: TGTGCCAGCAGTTACTTGCTAGCGGGGCCGTACAATGAGCAGTTCTTC; CDR3aa: CASSYLLAGPYNEQFF
d_gene: .; j_gene: TRBJ1-1; v_gene: TRBV11-2; len: 16; abundance: many; CDR3nt: TGTGCCAGCAGCGCCCGCGGGGGAGTATCGAACACTGAAGCTTTCTTT; CDR3aa: CASSARGGVSNTEAFF
d_gene: .; j_gene: TRBJ1-2; v_gene: TRBV19; len: 13; abundance: many; CDR3nt: TGTGCCAGTCAGGGAGGGGCTAACTATGGCTACACCTTC; CDR3aa: CASQGGANYGYTF
d_gene: TRBD2; j_gene: TRBJ2-3; v_gene: TRBV6-5; len: 15; abundance: .; CDR3nt: TGTGCCAGCAGTTACTCGCGGGGGGGAACAGATACGCAGTATTTT; CDR3aa: CASSYSRGGTDTQYF
d_gene: TRBD2; j_gene: TRBJ2-7; v_gene: TRBV5-4; len: 14; abundance: few; CDR3nt: TGTGCCAGCAGCATAGCGGGAGGGCCGGGCGAGCAGTACTTC; CDR3aa: CASSIAGGPGEQYF
d_gene: .; j_gene: TRBJ1-2; v_gene: TRBV2; len: 16; abundance: many; CDR3nt: TGTGCCAGCAGTGAAGTCCCCGGACAAGGTATAGGGGGCTACACCTTC; CDR3aa: CASSEVPGQGIGGYTF
d_gene: .; j_gene: TRBJ2-7; v_gene: TRBV11-2; len: 16; abundance: many; CDR3nt: TGTGCCAGCAGCTTGTATGGGGTGGGAGGATCCTACGAGCAGTACTTC; CDR3aa: CASSLYGVGGSYEQYF
d_gene: .; j_gene: TRBJ1-5; v_gene: TRBV19; len: 17; abundance: many; CDR3nt: TGTGCCAGTAGTATTTGGCCAAGGGGAATAAGCAATCAGCCCCAGCATTTT; CDR3aa: CASSIWPRGISNQPQHF
d_gene: .; j_gene: TRBJ1-4; v_gene: TRBV24-1; len: 16; abundance: many; CDR3nt: TGTGCCACCCACCCAGACTTCAGGGGAACTAATGAAAAACTGTTTTTT; CDR3aa: CATHPDFRGTNEKLFF
d_gene: TRBD1; j_gene: TRBJ1-1; v_gene: TRBV6-1; len: 14; abundance: many; CDR3nt: TGTGCCAGCAACCAGGGGGGGGGTAACACTGAAGCTTTCTTT; CDR3aa: CASNQGGGNTEAFF
d_gene: .; j_gene: TRBJ2-3; v_gene: TRBV9; len: 15; abundance: many; CDR3nt: TGTGCCAGCAGCGTGGGGACGGTTAGCACAGATACGCAGTATTTT; CDR3aa: CASSVGTVSTDTQYF
d_gene: TRBD2; j_gene: TRBJ2-1; v_gene: TRBV7-6; len: 17; abundance: many; CDR3nt: TGTGCCAGCAGCTTAGAGGTGGCGGGAGGGAGAAACAATGAGCAGTTCTTC; CDR3aa: CASSLEVAGGRNNEQFF
d_gene: .; j_gene: TRBJ1-1; v_gene: TRBV9; len: 15; abundance: few; CDR3nt: TGTGCCAGCACCACCGGGTCAGGCTTGACCACTGAAGCTTTCTTT; CDR3aa: CASTTGSGLTTEAFF
d_gene: .; j_gene: TRBJ2-4; v_gene: TRBV12-3/TRBV12-4; len: 17; abundance: many; CDR3nt: TGTGCCAGCAGTCCACGAGGAGGCGCCCTAGCCAAAAACATTCAGTACTTC; CDR3aa: CASSPRGGALAKNIQYF
d_gene: .; j_gene: TRBJ2-7; v_gene: TRBV2; len: 14; abundance: many; CDR3nt: TGTGCCAGCTGGCCGGGCGAAAGCTCCTACGAGCAGTACTTC; CDR3aa: CASWPGESSYEQYF
d_gene: .; j_gene: TRBJ2-2; v_gene: TRBV28; len: 16; abundance: many; CDR3nt: TGTGCCAGCAGTCTAGGGTTGGAGGGCGGCGCCGGGGAGCTGTTTTTT; CDR3aa: CASSLGLEGGAGELFF
d_gene: .; j_gene: TRBJ2-7; v_gene: TRBV6-6; len: 15; abundance: many; CDR3nt: TGTGCCAGCAGTTACGTGCGGGGAACCACCTACGAGCAGTACTTC; CDR3aa: CASSYVRGTTYEQYF
d_gene: TRBD2; j_gene: TRBJ2-7; v_gene: TRBV5-1; len: 17; abundance: many; CDR3nt: TGCGCCAGCACTCTCGATCCGGGACTAGCAAGCTCCTACGAGCAGTACTTC; CDR3aa: CASTLDPGLASSYEQYF
d_gene: TRBD1; j_gene: TRBJ2-5; v_gene: TRBV7-8; len: 17; abundance: many; CDR3nt: TGTGCCAGCAGCTTAGAACGTGTTGGGACAGGGGGGGAGACCCAGTACTTC; CDR3aa: CASSLERVGTGGETQYF
d_gene: .; j_gene: TRBJ2-2; v_gene: TRBV4-2; len: 14; abundance: .; CDR3nt: TGTGCCAGCAGCCAATCCCGCGGCACCTGGGAGCCGTTTTTT; CDR3aa: CASSQSRGTWEPFF
d_gene: .; j_gene: TRBJ2-3; v_gene: TRBV5-5; len: 15; abundance: many; CDR3nt: TGTGCCAGCAGCTTGGCCGGGAGTAGCACAGATACGCAGTATTTT; CDR3aa: CASSLAGSSTDTQYF
d_gene: .; j_gene: TRBJ2-2; v_gene: TRBV20-1; len: 13; abundance: many; CDR3nt: TGCAGTGCTAGACGGGGGAACACCGGGGAGCTGTTTTTT; CDR3aa: CSARRGNTGELFF
d_gene: TRBD1; j_gene: TRBJ2-1; v_gene: TRBV2; len: 19; abundance: many; CDR3nt: TGTGCCAGCAGTGCCCGGGACAGGCCGCAGGAGAGGTCCTACAATGAGCAGTTCTTC; CDR3aa: CASSARDRPQERSYNEQFF
d_gene: .; j_gene: TRBJ2-1; v_gene: TRBV7-3; len: 17; abundance: many; CDR3nt: TGTGCCAGCAGCCACACACCCCAGGGGGGCTCCTACAATGAGCAGTTCTTC; CDR3aa: CASSHTPQGGSYNEQFF
d_gene: TRBD2; j_gene: TRBJ2-1; v_gene: TRBV12-3/TRBV12-4; len: 14; abundance: many; CDR3nt: TGTGCCAGCACTATTAGCGGGAGGGCCGGCGAGCAGTTCTTC; CDR3aa: CASTISGRAGEQFF
d_gene: .; j_gene: TRBJ2-1; v_gene: TRBV2; len: 13; abundance: many; CDR3nt: TGTGCCAGCAGTGATGGGGGTTACAGTGAGCAGTTCTTC; CDR3aa: CASSDGGYSEQFF